The present T cell receptor beta chain was sequenced within a study of T cell repertoires in cytomegalovirus infection. Study results and limitations: The ex vivo response was dominated by HLA-C-restricted CMV-specific TCR beta clonotypes.

Germline-derived CDR1 and CDR2 are LNHDA and SQIVND (reference sequence). V was clipped by 10 bases and J by 7 bases; unmatched bases: 7. The CDR3 is made up of 12 amino acids. TCRdb itself ran the reads through MiXCR, one entry per CDR3 protein. Altogether some 940,000 distinct CDR3 sequences are present, less than 35% being singletons, with the ten largest covering over 12%. Only a few counts were recorded for this clonotype. Its cognate antigen is unknown. The gene calls are TRBV19 and TRBJ1-3; 7 bases align to TRBD1. This sample comprised cultured CD8+ T cells from PBMCs, obtained from culture after CMV antigen stimulation. This sequence was found in a human donor in good health (CMV status not recorded). Some clones in this sample may be carry-over from other donors' samples. CDR3 loop: CATLTGSNTIYF. For the CDR3, the DNA is TGTGCCACCCTGACAGGGAGCAACACCATATATTTT.